This TCR beta chain was identified in a study of blood T cell dynamics during melanoma immunotherapy (dated by TCRdb to between 2020 and 2021). As for the study more broadly: Patients with metastatic melanoma were treated with first-line pembrolizumab or nivolumab plus ipilimumab as standard of care in the United Kingdom. To find early correlates of response, peripheral T cell receptor repertoires were profiled in metastatic melanoma patients before and after one cycle of checkpoint inhibitor therapy. A training cohort was formed from consecutive patients, and a further independent group of patients from the same centre was pooled into an external validation set.

Of note for this clone: Its antigen target is currently unknown. Within one base of it there is no much larger clone, and no base qualities were kept.

For every bulk PBMC sample, a fixed 350 ng of DNA was loaded. TCR beta CDR3 sequences were amplified from genomic DNA using the immunoSEQ TCRb Assay kit according to manufacturer instructions. The KAPA Library Quantification Kit for Illumina platforms was used to quantify the pooled libraries by qPCR. Pooled libraries were clustered at roughly 0.55-1.2 pM and sequenced on an Illumina NextSeq 500. The source study handled its data this way. The TCR data were analyzed using immunoSEQ ANALYZER and the R LymphoSeq package. A rearrangement efficiency score was calculated as productive divided by the sum of productive and non-productive CDR3 sequences. Clonality was measured with the Gini coefficient and diversity with the Renyi index at alpha=1, compared pairwise between timepoints within each patient. In LymphoSeq, clonal relatedness was computed with an edit distance of 3 and repertoire similarity was computed with the Bhattacharyya coefficient. Linear discriminant analysis on week-3 changes in clonality and diversity was built with the R MASS and caret packages to classify response. What TCRdb holds here is the immuneACCESS table cut down to in-frame rearrangements. Part of the clones is not present; checked against another copy, under half of the missing clones reflect an unresolved V gene, and the others are unexplained. Clonal size and the V and J genes are those of that table, whereas D and trimming came from the DNA. In this sample the table shows about 4,800 clones, around 90% of which occur a single time. The ten top clones hold over 15% of the sample.

Study-wide conclusions, independent of this receptor: Unlike progressors, patients who went on to achieve disease control showed a bifurcated reorganization of the PBMC repertoire at W3, with either increased clonality or increased diversity. The study was unable to establish whether the T cell clones driving the repertoire changes were melanoma-specific or instead reflected general immune activation. The relatively small sample size was acknowledged as a potential limitation on generalization of the results.

As encoded in the germline V gene (reference sequence), CDR1 is SGHNT while CDR2 is YYREEE. The CDR3 has 16 amino acids, counting the end cysteine and phenylalanine. Only the CDR3 region is kept as DNA, spanning 48 bases read in frame from base 1. Relative to germline, V is 0 bases shorter and J is 1 base shorter, with 11 bases between their ends. The time point label of this sample denotes: pre-treatment baseline. Blood was sampled before treatment (T0) and at week 3 (W3), after the first cycle of checkpoint blockade. Except for two patients with rapid clinical progression, response was assessed 12 weeks after the first infusion by RECIST 1.1; disease control meant complete response, partial response or stable disease. Patients were not eligible if they had prior systemic cancer treatment, concomitant immunosuppressant therapy or synchronous other active malignancies. Bulk PBMC and plasma cell-free DNA were both sequenced for TCR beta so that circulating cells and T cell turnover could be tracked. PBMC were isolated from blood with Lymphoprep and SepMate tubes, followed by red cell lysis. DNA from PBMC and sorted T cell subsets was extracted with QIAamp DNA Blood Mini kits.

Sequencing was performed on blood, taken from a patient treated with checkpoint blockade. The chain links TRBV5-4 with TRBJ2-4; possibly the D gene is TRBD1, per 7 matching bases. This receptor was identified in a human donor with melanoma. In nucleotide form, the sequence is TGTGCCAGCAGCTTGGAAGCAGGGGGGGCCAAAAACATTCAGTACTTC. Its translation is CASSLEAGGAKNIQYF.